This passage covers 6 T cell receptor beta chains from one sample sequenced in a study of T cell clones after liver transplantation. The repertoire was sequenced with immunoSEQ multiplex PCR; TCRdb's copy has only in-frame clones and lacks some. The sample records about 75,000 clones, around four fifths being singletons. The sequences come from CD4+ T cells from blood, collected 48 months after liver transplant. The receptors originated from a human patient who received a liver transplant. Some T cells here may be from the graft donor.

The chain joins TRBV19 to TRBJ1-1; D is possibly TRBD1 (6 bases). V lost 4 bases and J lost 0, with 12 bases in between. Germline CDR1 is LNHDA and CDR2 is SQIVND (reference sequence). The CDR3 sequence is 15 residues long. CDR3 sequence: CASSSWGPMNTEAFF. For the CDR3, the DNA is TGTGCCAGTAGTAGTTGGGGGCCTATGAACACTGAAGCTTTCTTT.

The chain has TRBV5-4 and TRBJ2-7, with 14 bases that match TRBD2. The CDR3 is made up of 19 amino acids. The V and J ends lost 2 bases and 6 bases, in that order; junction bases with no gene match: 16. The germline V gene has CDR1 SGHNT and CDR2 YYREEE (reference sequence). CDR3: CASSLSATGTSGSIGEQYF. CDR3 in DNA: TGTGCCAGCAGCTTATCCGCGACCGGGACTAGCGGGAGTATAGGCGAGCAGTACTTC.

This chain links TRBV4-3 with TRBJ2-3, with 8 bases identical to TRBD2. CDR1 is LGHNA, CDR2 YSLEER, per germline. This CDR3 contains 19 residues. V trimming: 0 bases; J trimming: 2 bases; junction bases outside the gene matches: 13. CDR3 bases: TGCGCCAGCAGCCAAGAAGGAAGTGGCGGGGGGTCCCTCACAGATACGCAGTATTTT. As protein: CASSQEGSGGGSLTDTQYF.

The CDR3, as DNA: TGTGCCAGCAGCTTAGCGGGGCACACAGATACGCAGTATTTT. Encoded protein: CASSLAGHTDTQYF. The chain recombines TRBV7-2 with TRBJ2-3, with TRBD1 as a possible D gene (5 bases). Germline V gene data show CDR1 as SGHTA and CDR2 as FQGNSA. V was pared by 0 bases and J by 2 bases, with 6 bases between. The CDR3 has 14 residues.

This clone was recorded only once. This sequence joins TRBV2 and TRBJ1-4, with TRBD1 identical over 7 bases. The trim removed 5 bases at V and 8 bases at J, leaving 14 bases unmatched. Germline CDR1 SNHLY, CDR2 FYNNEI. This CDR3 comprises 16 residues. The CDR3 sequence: CASSSNPGGRNEKLFF. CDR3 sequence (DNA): TGTGCCAGCAGTTCTAACCCAGGGGGACGGAACGAAAAACTGTTTTTT. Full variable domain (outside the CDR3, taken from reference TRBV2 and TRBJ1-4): EPEVTQTPSHQVTQMGQEVILRCVPISNHLYFYWYRQILGQKVEFLVSFYNNEISEKSEIFDDQFSVERPDGSNFTLKIRSTKLEDSAMYFCASSSNPGGRNEKLFFGSGTQLSVL.

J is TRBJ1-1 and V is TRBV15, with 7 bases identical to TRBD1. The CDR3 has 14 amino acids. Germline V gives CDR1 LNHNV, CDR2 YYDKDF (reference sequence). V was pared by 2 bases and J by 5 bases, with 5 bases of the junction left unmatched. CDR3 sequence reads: CATSRPQGKTEAFF. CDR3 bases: TGTGCCACCAGCAGACCACAGGGGAAGACTGAAGCTTTCTTT.